The T cell receptor beta chain under discussion was sequenced for a study of T cells in Graves' hyperthyroidism and ophthalmopathy. On the study more broadly: Peripheral blood was acquired at first diagnosis, ahead of any therapy whatsoever.

The diagnostic basis comprised clinical symptoms, serum thyroxine and TRAb, thyroid ultrasound and orbital computed tomography. PBMCs were sourced from roughly 9.3 ml fresh peripheral blood. Ten or more counts support this clonotype. Its antigen is not identified. From germline, CDR1 is MNHNS and CDR2 SASEGT. The CDR3 covers 13 residues. After removal of 7 bases from V and 10 bases from J, the junction contained 8 bases not matched to a gene. Authors of the study amplified TCR beta CDR3 regions from RNA transcripts. First-round RT-PCR of the TCR CDR3 relied on the HTBI primer set. TCRdb recomputed calls from the multiplex PCR reads with MiXCR, one row per CDR3 protein. The data show 500,000 to 650,000 distinct CDR3 sequences, around 13% seen once. General observations from the study: Blood also contained most expanded thyroid clonotypes above 0.001.

The sequence was obtained from a woman in her 40s with Graves' hyperthyroidism. Specimen: blood. This chain joins TRBV6-1 and TRBJ2-1; TRBD2 matches 9 bases. For the CDR3, the DNA is TGTGCCAGCAACTGGCGGGAGGGCCAGGAGCAGTTCTTC. It encodes CASNWREGQEQFF.